The 25 T cell receptor beta chains in this list originate from one sample, sequenced in a study of blood T cell repertoires in COVID-19. The repertoire was sequenced with immunoSEQ multiplex PCR; TCRdb's copy has only in-frame clones and lacks some. The sample contains hundreds of thousands of clones, roughly 90% of which appear only once. The specimen sequenced was PBMCs or T cells enriched from blood (not recorded which). The source is a woman between 18 and 30 years old with acute COVID-19.

V gene TRBV5-1 combines with J gene TRBJ1-3; 9 nucleotides match TRBD1. The V segment lost 3 bases and the J segment 3 bases; nucleotides outside the gene matches: 4. This CDR3 contains 15 residues. Germline V gene lookup returns CDR1 SGHRS and CDR2 YFSETQ. CDR3 DNA: TGCGCCAGCAGCTCTTGGACAGGGGTTGGAAACACCATATATTTT. Protein product: CASSSWTGVGNTIYF.

The chain joins TRBV24-1 to TRBJ2-2, with D perhaps matching TRBD1 (7 bases). Between the trimmed V and J ends, which lost 8 bases and 4 bases, there was a span of 10 bases. Germline V gives CDR1 KGHDR, CDR2 SFDVKD. This CDR3 is built from 13 residues. For the CDR3, the DNA is TGTGCCACCACTCAGGGGGGCACCGGGGAGCTGTTTTTT. This sequence encodes CATTQGGTGELFF.

This sequence joins TRBV30 and TRBJ1-1; tentatively, D is TRBD1 (5 bases). Trimming left V 0 bases short and J 3 bases short, with 11 bases between. This CDR3 has 14 residues. Germline CDR1 and CDR2: GTSNPN and SVGIG (reference sequence). The CDR3 DNA reads TGTGCCTGGAGTGTAGTCAGGGAAGACACTGAAGCTTTCTTT. Protein: CAWSVVREDTEAFF.

Here the CDR3 DNA reads TGTGCCAGTAAACAGGGGGTGAGATTTAATAGCAATCAGCCCCAGCATTTT. Translation: CASKQGVRFNSNQPQHF. V usage is TRBV19 and J usage is TRBJ1-5; 8 nucleotides agree with TRBD1. This CDR3 spans 17 amino acids. Germline trimming cut 7 bases from V and 0 bases from J; bases unmatched to any gene: 11. The germline V gene has CDR1 LNHDA and CDR2 SQIVND (reference sequence).

CDR3 nucleotide sequence: TGTGCCAGCAGTCAATTACAGGGGGCAAGTACCGAGCAGTACTTC. Translation: CASSQLQGASTEQYF. The rearrangement links TRBV28 to TRBJ2-7; 9 bases agree with TRBD1. Germline-derived CDR1 and CDR2 are MDHEN and SYDVKM. V shed 5 bases and J 6 bases; nucleotides not matched to a gene: 11. The CDR3 extends over 15 amino acids.

The V and J genes are TRBV10-3 and TRBJ2-1; tentative D call: TRBD2 (6 bases). This CDR3 has 18 residues. With 0 bases removed from V and 3 bases from J, the gap between germline ends came to 18 bases. Germline V gene lookup returns CDR1 ENHRY and CDR2 SYGVKD. CDR3 nucleotide sequence: TGTGCCATCAGTGAGTCGACCCTAGCGTATGGGTTCTACAATGAGCAGTTCTTC. As protein: CAISESTLAYGFYNEQFF.

The rearrangement joins TRBV19 to TRBJ2-1, with D maybe TRBD2 (6 bases). Germline-derived CDR1 and CDR2 are LNHDA and SQIVND (reference sequence). Trimming left V 5 bases short and J 4 bases short, with 15 bases between. The CDR3 is 15 amino acids. CDR3 DNA: TGTGCCAGTAGTTCACGGACTATCGTTTACAATGAGCAGTTCTTC. Its translation: CASSSRTIVYNEQFF.

This rearrangement joins TRBV6-4 to TRBJ2-2; D unresolved. This CDR3 spans 16 amino acids. Trimming pared 0 bases from V and 1 base from J, leaving 9 bases between. Germline V gives CDR1 MRHNA, CDR2 SNTAGT. The CDR3 DNA reads as TGTGCCAGCAGTGACTCTTACAGAAGGAACACCGGGGAGCTGTTTTTT. Encoded protein: CASSDSYRRNTGELFF.

The chain links TRBV28 to TRBJ2-3, with D unclear. The germline V and J ends were trimmed by 6 bases and 1 base, with 8 bases remaining between them. The CDR3 spans 13 residues. Germline V gene lookup returns CDR1 MDHEN and CDR2 SYDVKM. The CDR3 loop is CASRVSGTDTQYF. In DNA form, the CDR3 reads TGTGCCAGCAGGGTGAGCGGCACAGATACGCAGTATTTT.

The rearrangement uses TRBV4-2 and TRBJ1-2; D is unclear. CDR1 is LGHNA and CDR2 is YNFKEQ in the germline V gene. The CDR3 length is 14 residues. V lost 0 bases and J lost 6, with 11 bases in between. In DNA form, the CDR3 reads TGTGCCAGCAGCCAAGATGAGGGATCTAATGGCTACACCTTC. It codes for CASSQDEGSNGYTF.

This rearrangement joins TRBV27 to TRBJ2-7, with 12 nucleotides matching TRBD2. Germline lookup yields CDR1 MNHEY and CDR2 SMNVEV (reference sequence). V shed 6 bases, J shed 0 bases, and the junction held 3 bases outside the gene matches. The CDR3 runs 15 residues. CDR3 region: CASSWTSGTSYEQYF. The CDR3 nucleotides read TGTGCCAGCAGCTGGACTAGCGGGACCTCCTACGAGCAGTACTTC.

The V and J genes are TRBV30 and TRBJ1-1; D is perhaps TRBD1 (6 bases). Between the trimmed V and J ends, which lost 3 bases and 1 base, there was a span of 12 bases. The CDR3 extends over 14 amino acids. Looked up from germline, CDR1 is GTSNPN and CDR2 is SVGIG (reference sequence). The CDR3 sequence: CAWSHRVWNTEAFF. For the CDR3, the DNA is TGTGCCTGGAGCCACAGGGTATGGAACACTGAAGCTTTCTTT. Full variable domain (remainder filled in from reference TRBV30 and TRBJ1-1): SQTIHQWPATLVQPVGSPLSLECTVEGTSNPNLYWYRQAAGRGLQLLFYSVGIGQISSEVPQNLSASRPQDRQFILSSKKLLLSDSGFYLCAWSHRVWNTEAFFGQGTRLTVV.

V gene TRBV27 combines with J gene TRBJ2-5, with D maybe TRBD2 (5 bases). The V end was cut by 10 bases, the J end by 5 bases, with 14 bases between. This CDR3 has 12 amino acids. Germline V gives CDR1 MNHEY, CDR2 SMNVEV (reference sequence). CDR3: CAIGGRAETQYF. Written as DNA, the CDR3 is TGTGCCATCGGAGGCCGTGCGGAGACCCAGTACTTC.

The V gene is TRBV4-1, the J gene TRBJ2-7; 7 nucleotides agree with TRBD1. The CDR3 runs 15 residues. The ends lost 1 base at V and 1 base at J; junction bases unmatched: 4. CDR1 is MGHRA and CDR2 is YSYEKL in the germline V gene. The CDR3 DNA reads TGCGCCAGCAGCCAAGGTAGGGGACAGTCCTACGAGCAGTACTTC. Protein: CASSQGRGQSYEQYF.

This chain links TRBV7-8 with TRBJ1-4; D not resolved. The germline CDR1 and CDR2 sequences are SGHVS and FQNEAQ. Deletions cut 1 base from V and 13 bases from J, with 7 bases between. The CDR3 sequence is 11 residues long. The CDR3: CASSLGYRLFF. CDR3 DNA sequence: TGTGCCAGCAGCTTAGGGTACAGACTGTTTTTT. The variable domain in full, completed from reference TRBV7-8 and TRBJ1-4, reads GAGVSQSPRYKVAKRGQDVALRCDPISGHVSLFWYQQALGQGPEFLTYFQNEAQLDKSGLPSDRFFAERPEGSVSTLKIQRTQQEDSAVYLCASSLGYRLFFGSGTQLSVL.

A remark on this clone: The same CDR3 arises from other DNA sequences in this sample as well. The V gene is TRBV7-9, the J gene TRBJ2-3; D remains ambiguous. Looked up from germline, CDR1 is SEHNR and CDR2 is FQNEAQ (reference sequence). V lost 3 bases and J lost 1, with 5 bases in between. This CDR3 comprises 13 residues. DNA for the CDR3: TGTGCCAGCAGCTTTAGTGGCACAGATACGCAGTATTTT. Protein product: CASSFSGTDTQYF. Filled out from reference TRBV7-9 and TRBJ2-3, the complete variable domain reads DTGVSQNPRHKITKRGQNVTFRCDPISEHNRLYWYRQTLGQGPEFLTYFQNEAQLEKSRLLSDRFSAERPKGSFSTLEIQRTEQGDSAMYLCASSFSGTDTQYFGPGTRLTVL.

The V gene is TRBV7-9, the J gene TRBJ2-7; 9 nucleotides match TRBD2. The length of the CDR3 is 16 residues. The junction had 8 bases not matched to a gene; V was cut back by 5 bases and J by 0 bases. Germline values: CDR1 SEHNR, CDR2 FQNEAQ (reference sequence). DNA for the CDR3: TGTGCCAGCAGCCTCGAGGCTAGCGGGAACTCCTACGAGCAGTACTTC. Translation: CASSLEASGNSYEQYF.

This chain joins TRBV28 and TRBJ1-2; D is ambiguous. This CDR3 has 14 amino acids. V lost 5 bases to trimming and J lost 5 bases, with 15 bases between them. Germline V gives CDR1 MDHEN, CDR2 SYDVKM. This CDR3 reads CASSPPYARYGYTF. CDR3 nucleotide sequence: TGTGCCAGCAGTCCGCCTTACGCCCGGTATGGCTACACCTTC.

The genes are TRBV9 and TRBJ2-6; perhaps TRBD2 as D (6 bases). Between the trimmed V and J ends, which lost 6 bases and 0 bases, there was a span of 16 bases. The CDR3 extends over 17 amino acids. CDR1 is SGDLS, CDR2 YYNGEE, per germline. The CDR3 here is CASTRRVAVSGANVLTF. CDR3 nucleotides: TGTGCCAGCACCCGTCGGGTAGCGGTCTCTGGGGCCAACGTCCTGACTTTC. Full variable domain (remainder filled in from reference TRBV9 and TRBJ2-6): DSGVTQTPKHLITATGQRVTLRCSPRSGDLSVYWYQQSLDQGLQFLIQYYNGEERAKGNILERFSAQQFPDLHSELNLSSLELGDSALYFCASTRRVAVSGANVLTFGAGSRLTVL.

The chain employs TRBV19 and TRBJ1-2; tentative D call: TRBD1 (5 bases). The CDR3 loop spans 15 amino acids. The germline gives CDR1 LNHDA, CDR2 SQIVND (reference sequence). The V gene lost 6 bases and the J gene lost 1 base, with 15 bases spanning the gap. The DNA of the CDR3 is TGTGCCAGTAGGGACCCGGGACTGGGTAACTATGGCTACACCTTC. Translation gives CASRDPGLGNYGYTF.

J is TRBJ2-1 and V is TRBV2; D uncertain. Germline CDR1 and CDR2: SNHLY and FYNNEI. V was clipped by 7 bases and J by 7 bases, with 11 bases between them. The CDR3 runs to 12 residues. The CDR3 sequence: CASTLARNEQFF. CDR3 nucleotides: TGTGCCAGCACCCTCGCGAGGAATGAGCAGTTCTTC. Supplemented by reference TRBV2 and TRBJ2-1, the full variable domain reads EPEVTQTPSHQVTQMGQEVILRCVPISNHLYFYWYRQILGQKVEFLVSFYNNEISEKSEIFDDQFSVERPDGSNFTLKIRSTKLEDSAMYFCASTLARNEQFFGPGTRLTVL.

The rearrangement links TRBV3-1 (or the pseudogene TRBV3-2) to TRBJ2-1; D uncertain. Deletions cut 0 bases from V and 6 bases from J, with 9 bases between. CDR3 size: 14 residues. Germline CDR1 is LGHDT and CDR2 is YNNKEL (reference sequence). The CDR3 DNA sequence: TGTGCCAGCAGCCAAGATCTCTACCCCAATGAGCAGTTCTTC. Translated, it gives CASSQDLYPNEQFF.

The rearrangement uses TRBV11-2 and TRBJ2-3; a possible D gene is TRBD1 (6 bases). CDR1 is SGHAT, CDR2 FQNNGV, per germline. The CDR3 loop spans 18 amino acids. V lost 5 bases to trimming and J lost 0 bases, with 21 bases between them. The CDR3 DNA reads as TGTGCCAGCAGCCCTGGAATGGGGGCTACTACAAGCACAGATACGCAGTATTTT. Amino acids: CASSPGMGATTSTDTQYF.

The rearrangement uses TRBV28 and TRBJ2-7; D is unclear. V lost 8 bases and J lost 2, with 10 bases in between. The CDR3 is 12 residues long. Germline CDR1 is MDHEN and CDR2 is SYDVKM. The CDR3 loop reads CASSTTPYEQYF. As DNA, the CDR3 is TGTGCCAGCTCCACAACCCCCTACGAGCAGTACTTC.

V usage is TRBV2 and J usage is TRBJ1-5; 8 positions agree with TRBD1. Germline trimming cut 5 bases from V and 6 bases from J; bases unmatched to any gene: 3. The CDR3 consists of 13 residues. Germline CDR1 SNHLY, CDR2 FYNNEI. The CDR3 nucleotides read TGTGCCAGCAGTCTTACAGGGGGTCAGCCCCAGCATTTT. Protein product: CASSLTGGQPQHF.